This T cell receptor (beta chain) was captured by sequencing in a study of T cell responses to AZD1222 COVID-19 vaccine. Whole-study results and caveats: The donor group comprised mostly white British people and more females; the analysis possibly underestimated clonal diversity. In the spike-specific TCR repertoire, nearly half reportedly target unmutated variant regions. At baseline, just a handful of AZD1222 recipients tested seropositive. Spike-specific TCR repertoires showed rising breadth and depth after two AZD1222 doses.

Repertoires were generated with immunoSEQ multiplex PCR, while TCRdb's copy carries only in-frame clones and drops some. The table records 110,000 to 150,000 clones, roughly 92% of them present only once. By its share, this clone is medium-sized. Antigen: not known. The CDR3 is made up of 16 amino acids. Trimming cost V 0 bases and J 2 bases; bases outside gene matches: 2. CDR1 SGHRS and CDR2 YFSETQ come from the germline V gene. V usage is TRBV5-1 and J usage is TRBJ2-1; 10 bases are a match to TRBD2. The material sequenced was peripheral blood, taken on day 0 of AZD1222 vaccination. This TCR came from an adult in good health. CDR3 nucleotide sequence: TGCGCCAGCAGCTTGGCAGCGGGAGGGCCCTACAATGAGCAGTTCTTC. It yields the protein CASSLAAGGPYNEQFF.